This is a list of T cell receptor beta chains from one sample in a study of prognosis after radiotherapy for stage I lung cancer. One entry per CDR3 protein results from TCRdb running MiXCR on the multiplex PCR reads. The profile shows some 24,000 distinct CDR3 sequences, roughly 34% of them singletons. The starting material was PBMCs, obtained before or after stereotactic body radiation therapy (not recorded which). The source is a donor over 45 with non-small cell lung cancer. CDR3s include the opening cysteine and the closing phenylalanine or tryptophan. A D gene is named only where the DNA matches it firmly.

>TRBV4-1|TRBJ2-2|NA
CASRKGWSENTGELFF
>TRBV11-2|TRBJ2-3|TRBD1
CASSLEGQTTDTQYF
>TRBV12-5|TRBJ1-1|NA
CASGTTGTTPEAFF
>TRBV5-1|TRBJ2-1|TRBD2
CASSLRTSNEQFF
>TRBV5-1|TRBJ2-3|NA
CASSPLVGADTQYF
>TRBV30|TRBJ2-3|NA
CAWIWRGYTDTQYF
>TRBV29-1|TRBJ2-6|NA
CSVGDGDSGANVLTF
>TRBV11-3|TRBJ2-3|TRBD2
CASSSPGLAGGLRSTDTQYF
>TRBV3-1|TRBJ1-2|NA
CASSQGSLGGYTF
>TRBV18|TRBJ2-5|TRBD2
CASSPTAGGPGETQYF
>TRBV20-1|TRBJ1-1|TRBD1
CSARAGQLSNTEAFF
>TRBV15|TRBJ1-2|TRBD1
CATSRDPRQGYGYTF
>TRBV28|TRBJ2-3|NA
CASSLVGSTDTQYF
>TRBV11-3|TRBJ2-1|TRBD2
CASSYSGYSSYNEQFF
>TRBV24-1|TRBJ2-1|NA
CATSDLNEGVDNEQFF
>TRBV12-3/TRBV12-4|TRBJ2-7|NA
CATQARMGYEQYF
>TRBV19|TRBJ2-2|NA
CASSIPISTRPGELFF
>TRBV7-9|TRBJ1-1|NA
CASSLSTITEAFF
>TRBV10-3|TRBJ2-1|NA
CAIRGGGNEQFF
>TRBV20-1|TRBJ1-6|NA
CSAREGGEYNSPLHF
>TRBV6-5|TRBJ1-1|TRBD1
CASSYSGFVGGGVVNTEAFF